This T cell receptor beta chain was captured by sequencing in a study of early T cells in non-severe SARS-CoV-2 infection. Across the study: Sequencing used unsorted whole-blood bulk RNA, so chains lack pairing.

Turning to this clonotype: Its antigen is not known.

The study's findings and limits: VDJdb matches were skewed toward anti-spike CD8 T cell responses.

Unique molecular identifiers were added to individual cDNA molecules. TCRdb called the 5' RACE reads again in MiXCR, with one record for every CDR3 protein. The data hold approximately 45,000 distinct CDR3 sequences, with roughly 11% observed a single time. The CDR3 runs to 15 residues. After removal of 5 bases from V and 5 bases from J, the junction contained 3 bases not matched to a gene. The germline V gene encodes CDR1 SGHTA and CDR2 FQGNSA. This clonotype was obtained from an adult who was a healthcare worker with PCR-confirmed SARS-CoV-2 infection or an uninfected control (not recorded which). The material sequenced was whole blood. This chain links TRBV7-2 with TRBJ2-1, with 13 bases lining up with TRBD2. The CDR3 protein is CASSAGLAGHNEQFF. CDR3 sequence (DNA): TGTGCCAGCAGCGCGGGACTAGCGGGGCACAATGAGCAGTTCTTC.